This TCR beta chain was found in a study of CD8 T cells in ankylosing spondylitis. V was shortened by 7 bases and J by 1 base, with 19 bases between the two germline ends. The CDR3 spans 16 residues. This clonotype was detected ten times or more. Its antigen remains unknown. Overall study results and limits: CD8+ cells made up the disease-linked clones, which were relatively rare in peripheral blood. Existing reports had already noted some motif variants in reactive arthritis synovial fluid and blood. Researchers reportedly found disease-linked clones significantly enriched in matched ankylosing spondylitis synovial fluid.

As the method for making TCR beta libraries, quantitative 5'-RACE with molecular barcodes was used. TCRdb recomputed calls from the 5' RACE reads with MiXCR, one row per CDR3 protein. The table includes 150,000 to 200,000 distinct CDR3 sequences, around 20% detected once. The chain couples TRBV12-3 or TRBV12-4 to TRBJ2-5; possible D gene TRBD2, 7 bases. The source is a male donor with ankylosing spondylitis or in good health (not recorded which). Sequencing was performed on blood, either unsorted or a sorted T cell fraction (not recorded which). The chain's CDR3 is CASTPAGGGLQETQYF. The CDR3 bases are TGTGCCAGCACCCCGGCTGGGGGGGGCCTCCAAGAGACCCAGTACTTC.